Below, 22 T cell receptor beta chains from the same sample are listed, as sequenced in a study of T-cell reconstitution after alpha-beta-depleted transplantation in children. During its preparation, the TCRbeta library received unique molecular identifiers. TCRdb reprocessed the PCR reads via MiXCR and lists one record per CDR3 protein. The data show 550,000 to 800,000 distinct CDR3 sequences, with over 10% seen just once and approximately 0.8% held by the top ten. Sequenced material: PBMCs, taken before TCRalphabeta/CD19-depleted stem cell transplant. These receptors came from a girl aged 2-10 years with congenital amegakaryocytic thrombocytopenia, due to receive a stem cell transplant.

This clonotype occurred a few times. V gene TRBV7-2 combines with J gene TRBJ2-1, with D perhaps TRBD2 (5 bases). The CDR3 covers 14 residues. The germline V gene encodes CDR1 SGHTA and CDR2 FQGNSA. Between the trimmed V and J ends, which lost 5 bases and 2 bases, there was a span of 10 bases. In nucleotides, the CDR3 is TGTGCCAGCAGCACTAGTATGGCCTACAATGAGCAGTTCTTC. The encoded protein is CASSTSMAYNEQFF.

At least ten counts were recorded for this clonotype. The gene calls are TRBV20-1 and TRBJ2-1, with TRBD2 identical over 10 bases. Germline V gene lookup returns CDR1 DFQATT and CDR2 SNEGSKA (reference sequence). This CDR3 is 14 amino acids long. The V and J ends lost 1 base and 9 bases, in that order; junction bases with no gene match: 6. CDR3: CSARALAGVGEQFF. The CDR3 DNA follows: TGCAGTGCTAGAGCCCTAGCGGGAGTAGGTGAGCAGTTCTTC.

With regard to this clonotype: The conserved closing phenylalanine or tryptophan is absent in this CDR3, likely reflecting a read error. The chain has TRBV6-5 and TRBJ2-7; 7 nucleotides align to TRBD1. The V gene's germline CDR1 is MNHEY and CDR2 SVGAGI. V lost 4 bases to trimming and J lost 5 bases; unmatched junction nucleotides: 11. This CDR3 comprises 15 residues. The CDR3 protein is CASSWVRDRAHEQYL. The DNA of the CDR3 is TGTGCCAGCAGTTGGGTTAGAGACAGGGCTCACGAGCAGTACCTC.

The chain has TRBV20-1 and TRBJ2-1; 7 nucleotides align to TRBD2. Germline V lookup: CDR1 DFQATT, CDR2 SNEGSKA (reference sequence). The CDR3 is 15 residues long. The J segment lost 2 bases and the V segment lost 6 bases, leaving 10 bases of the junction unmatched. In nucleotides, the CDR3 is TGCAGTGCCTTTCATCTAGCGGCGGCCTACAATGAGCAGTTCTTC. Protein: CSAFHLAAAYNEQFF.

The table lists this clonotype with many counts. The rearrangement uses TRBV20-1 and TRBJ2-5, with 10 nucleotides matching TRBD2. The V and J ends lost 6 bases and 4 bases, in that order; junction bases with no gene match: 5. The CDR3 is 13 amino acids. Germline assignment: CDR1 DFQATT and CDR2 SNEGSKA (reference sequence). The CDR3 reads CSARRLAGETQYF. The CDR3 DNA sequence: TGCAGTGCCCGACGACTAGCGGGAGAGACCCAGTACTTC.

CDR3 amino acids: CASSDPGTTTQYF. The CDR3 coding sequence is TGTGCCAGCAGTGACCCGGGGACGACGACCCAGTACTTC. This chain connects TRBV6-1 to TRBJ2-5; D is tentatively TRBD1 or TRBD2 (5 bases each). Germline CDR1 is MNHNS and CDR2 is SASEGT. V lost 3 bases and J lost 7, with 12 bases in between. The CDR3 contains 13 residues.

This clonotype was detected only a few times. The V call is TRBV27, the J call TRBJ2-7, with D perhaps matching TRBD2 (5 bases). Germline V gene lookup returns CDR1 MNHEY and CDR2 SMNVEV (reference sequence). The CDR3 is 15 residues long. V gave up 5 bases and J gave up 1 base, with 15 bases separating them. The CDR3 nucleotides read TGTGCCAGCAGTACAAACGGGATGGGGTCCTACGAGCAGTACTTC. As protein: CASSTNGMGSYEQYF.

This clonotype appeared many times. The rearrangement uses TRBV15 and TRBJ2-2; D assignment may be TRBD1 or TRBD2 (5 bases each). CDR1 is LNHNV, CDR2 YYDKDF, per germline (reference sequence). Deletions cut 0 bases from V and 6 bases from J, with 8 bases between. The CDR3 has 14 amino acids. The CDR3 bases are TGTGCCACCAGCAGAGAATCGGGGCCCGGGGAGCTGTTTTTT. This codes for CATSRESGPGELFF.

There are many counts of this clonotype. The chain joins TRBV9 to TRBJ2-1, with 12 bases lining up with TRBD2. Germline CDR1 is SGDLS and CDR2 is YYNGEE. V lost 3 bases and J lost 6; bases outside the gene matches: 4. There are 15 residues in the CDR3. The CDR3 DNA reads TGTGCCAGCAGCGATCCGGGACTAGCGGGCAATGAGCAGTTCTTC. It specifies CASSDPGLAGNEQFF.

The chain uses TRBV3-1 and TRBJ2-6; the D gene is possibly TRBD2 (6 bases). The germline CDR1 and CDR2 sequences are LGHDT and YNNKEL (reference sequence). V was clipped by 3 bases and J by 1 base, with 16 bases between them. The CDR3 covers 18 residues. The CDR3 loop reads CASSQSPGTSSGANVLTF. For the CDR3, the DNA is TGTGCCAGCAGCCAGTCCCCCGGGACTTCATCTGGGGCCAACGTCCTGACTTTC. The variable domain in full, with the rest retrieved from reference TRBV3-1 and TRBJ2-6, is DTAVSQTPKYLVTQMGNDKSIKCEQNLGHDTMYWYKQDSKKFLKIMFSYNNKELIINETVPNRFSPKSPDKAHLNLHINSLELGDSAVYFCASSQSPGTSSGANVLTFGAGSRLTVL.

This clonotype was observed a handful of times. This chain connects TRBV5-1 to TRBJ2-7; D remains ambiguous. In germline, CDR1 is SGHRS, CDR2 YFSETQ. V lost 5 bases to trimming and J lost 6 bases, with 12 bases between them. CDR3 size: 12 residues. The CDR3 DNA is TGCGCCAGCAGACGACGGCCGGGCGAGCAGTACTTC. It encodes CASRRRPGEQYF.

This clonotype was observed many times. This sequence joins TRBV7-9 and TRBJ1-2; D unresolved. The CDR3 length is 14 residues. The germline CDR1 and CDR2 sequences are SEHNR and FQNEAQ (reference sequence). With 5 bases removed from V and 5 bases from J, the gap between germline ends came to 15 bases. This chain's CDR3 is CASSPPWEVYGYTF. The CDR3 nucleotides read TGTGCCAGCAGCCCCCCATGGGAAGTTTATGGCTACACCTTC. Combining the CDR3 with reference TRBV7-9 and TRBJ1-2 gives the whole variable domain DTGVSQNPRHKITKRGQNVTFRCDPISEHNRLYWYRQTLGQGPEFLTYFQNEAQLEKSRLLSDRFSAERPKGSFSTLEIQRTEQGDSAMYLCASSPPWEVYGYTFGSGTRLTVV.

This clonotype came up a few times. This chain connects TRBV28 to TRBJ2-2; 8 bases are shared with TRBD2. V lost 6 bases to trimming and J lost 0 bases; unmatched junction nucleotides: 0. The CDR3 totals 14 residues. Looked up from germline, CDR1 is MDHEN and CDR2 is SYDVKM. The CDR3 sequence: CASRLAANTGELFF. The CDR3 nucleotides are TGTGCCAGCAGACTAGCGGCGAACACCGGGGAGCTGTTTTTT.

This clonotype was detected only once. The CDR3 ends on some other residue instead of the conserved phenylalanine or tryptophan, so this is likely a read error. The chain joins TRBV7-8 to TRBJ2-3; possibly TRBD2 for D (5 bases). CDR3 length: 13 residues. Germline lookup yields CDR1 SGHVS and CDR2 FQNEAQ. With 5 bases removed from V and 6 bases from J, the gap between germline ends came to 12 bases. Here the CDR3 reads CASSLDRRDTQYL. The DNA for the CDR3 is TGTGCCAGCAGCCTGGACCGGAGGGATACGCAGTATCTT.

The chain employs TRBV4-1 and TRBJ1-1, with D possibly matching TRBD1 (5 bases). The CDR3 extends over 13 amino acids. Germline V gene data show CDR1 as MGHRA and CDR2 as YSYEKL. The V gene lost 6 bases and the J gene lost 4 bases, with 12 bases spanning the gap. CDR3 sequence reads: CASRNGGGTEAFF. As DNA, the CDR3 is TGCGCCAGCAGGAACGGGGGGGGCACTGAAGCTTTCTTT.

This clonotype was seen repeatedly, ten times or more. At one of its ends the junction is not consistent with the germline gene, which may arise from a read error. The V gene is TRBV6-5, the J gene TRBJ2-2; TRBD1 or TRBD2 may be the D gene (7 bases each). The CDR3 loop spans 15 amino acids. Germline CDR1 and CDR2: MNHEY and SVGAGI. The CDR3 loop reads CASSHSGGDTGELFF. DNA for the CDR3: TGTGCCAGCAGTCACTCAGGGGGGGACACCGGGGAGCTGTTTTTT.

Many counts were recorded for this clonotype. V gene TRBV10-3 combines with J gene TRBJ1-1; D gene ambiguous. From germline, CDR1 is ENHRY and CDR2 SYGVKD. CDR3 length equals 14 residues. V gave up 7 bases and J gave up 7 bases, with 19 bases separating them. CDR3 protein: CAIIKASVYDEAFF. The CDR3, as DNA: TGTGCCATCATCAAAGCCTCGGTGTATGATGAAGCTTTCTTT.

V and J are TRBV12-3 or TRBV12-4 and TRBJ2-1; a possible D gene is TRBD2 (5 bases). Trimming stripped 5 bases from V and 9 bases from J, with 14 bases between. The CDR3 is 13 residues long. CDR3 DNA sequence: TGTGCCAGCAGTCCCACCGGGGAAGGTGAGCAGTTCTTC. Translated, it gives CASSPTGEGEQFF.

V is TRBV5-1 and J is TRBJ1-1; D remains unclear. V was trimmed by 2 bases and J by 4 bases, leaving 9 bases between them. This CDR3 has 13 amino acids. Germline-derived CDR1 and CDR2 are SGHRS and YFSETQ. Written as DNA, the CDR3 is TGCGCCAGCAGCTTAGAGGGTATCACTGAAGCTTTCTTT. This sequence encodes CASSLEGITEAFF.

This clonotype was detected a few times. The chain recombines TRBV5-5 with TRBJ2-5; D uncertain. The CDR3 length is 14 residues. CDR1 and CDR2 (germline): SGHKS, YYEKEE (reference sequence). V lost 7 bases, J lost 4 bases, and 17 bases lay in between. CDR3 sequence reads: CASGVRADGETQYF. DNA for the CDR3: TGTGCCAGCGGGGTTCGGGCCGACGGAGAGACCCAGTACTTC.

This chain connects TRBV30 to TRBJ2-1; no reliable D call. The CDR3 is made up of 13 amino acids. V lost 6 bases and J lost 1, with 10 bases in between. CDR1 and CDR2 (germline): GTSNPN, SVGIG (reference sequence). DNA for the CDR3: TGTGCCTGCACTACAGCGTCCTACAATGAGCAGTTCTTC. Protein: CACTTASYNEQFF.

The table lists this clonotype with a count of one. The CDR3 is CASSGFSRDTSGTWQFF. CDR3 DNA: TGTGCCAGCAGTGGGTTTTCAAGAGACACTAGCGGGACTTGGCAGTTCTTC. The chain employs TRBV12-3 or TRBV12-4 and TRBJ2-1, with 10 nucleotides matching TRBD2. V trimming: 5 bases; J trimming: 12 bases; junction bases outside the gene matches: 19. The CDR3 is 17 amino acids.